This T cell receptor (beta chain) was retrieved from a study of siplizumab effects on memory and regulatory T cells. Germline CDR1 reads SGHTA; CDR2 reads FQGNSA. The V end lost 5 bases, the J end lost 6 bases, and 8 bases lay between the germline ends. This CDR3 spans 12 amino acids. Study-wide results and limits: In roughly 75-95% of proliferating CD4+ or CD8+ clones, a naive or memory phenotype could not be assigned. The study did not confirm that proliferating Tregs from siplizumab cultures were suppressive. Naive T cells, seemingly more diverse than memory cells, seemed major alloresponse contributors.

Assayed TCR templates numbered about 10^5 for each sample. Data came from immunoSEQ multiplex PCR; TCRdb stores just in-frame clones and leaves some out. The sample shows approximately 94,000 clones, around 90% of them seen only once. Concerning this clone: Its antigen is still unknown.

V usage is TRBV7-2 and J usage is TRBJ2-1; D unresolved. The sample was CD4+ T cells sorted from blood. The receptor was derived from a human donor in good health. Here the CDR3 DNA reads TGTGCCAGCAGCCGTTTAAGCAATGAGCAGTTCTTC. The encoded protein is CASSRLSNEQFF.